This T cell receptor beta chain came from a study of blood T cell repertoires in COVID-19. Across the study: From T cells, B-cell-depleted T cells, or PBMCs came the material, which was cDNA or gDNA.

The J segment lost 2 bases and the V segment lost 3 bases, leaving 10 bases of the junction unmatched. Germline CDR1 is SGDLS and CDR2 is YYNGEE. This CDR3 has 16 residues. Using immunoSEQ multiplex PCR, the repertoire was profiled, and TCRdb retains in-frame clones only, with some absent. This sample has 150,000 to 200,000 clones, with roughly 85% found just once. The chain uses TRBV9 and TRBJ2-5, with TRBD1 matching 7 bases. The sample consisted of peripheral blood. The TCR comes from a human donor with active or convalescent COVID-19. The donor label of this sample is uncertain. CDR3 in amino acids: CASSATGTEGQETQYF. In nucleotides, the CDR3 is TGTGCCAGCAGCGCCACAGGGACAGAAGGTCAAGAGACCCAGTACTTC.